Listed below are T cell receptor beta chains from one sample, sequenced in a study of T cell repertoires in cytomegalovirus infection. TCRdb passed the reads through MiXCR, listing each CDR3 protein once. The sample has 150,000 to 200,000 distinct CDR3 sequences; about 21% are singletons. The sequenced material came from PBMCs. All receptors come from a human donor in good health (CMV status not recorded). Some clones in this sample may be carry-over from other donors' samples. The CDR3 runs from the conserved cysteine through the conserved F or W. The D gene is left open where the match is weak. Some rows have no size entry. The others give once, few or many, or a class for an expanded clone.

CASSPLAGAGSYEQYF	TGTGCCAGCAGCCCCCTAGCGGGAGCAGGCTCCTACGAGCAGTACTTC	TRBD2	many	TRBV7-2	TRBJ2-7
CASSSGQPNTEAFF	TGCGCCAGCAGCTCCGGACAGCCGAACACTGAAGCTTTCTTT	.	.	TRBV5-1	TRBJ1-1
CATRPTGANGELFF	TGTGCCACCCGGCCGACAGGGGCGAACGGGGAGCTGTTTTTT	TRBD1	few	TRBV19	TRBJ2-2
CASSQDRGGYEQFF	TGCGCCAGCAGCCAAGATCGGGGGGGGTATGAGCAGTTCTTC	TRBD2	few	TRBV4-3	TRBJ2-1
CASSPRVETGELFF	TGTGCCAGCAGCCCACGGGTGGAAACCGGGGAGCTGTTTTTT	.	many	TRBV7-2	TRBJ2-2
CASSGDRGVGANVLTF	TGTGCCAGCAGTGGGGACAGGGGAGTTGGGGCCAACGTCCTGACTTTC	TRBD1	.	TRBV6-6	TRBJ2-6
CASSLDRDGNSPLHF	TGTGCCAGCAGCTTGGACAGGGATGGTAATTCACCCCTCCACTTT	TRBD1	.	TRBV7-8	TRBJ1-6
CASSPATSGRMTYNEQFF	TGTGCCAGCAGTCCTGCGACTAGCGGGAGGATGACCTACAATGAGCAGTTCTTC	TRBD2	few	TRBV6-2/TRBV6-3	TRBJ2-1
CANSGGTSGTTTQYF	TGTGCCAACAGTGGGGGGACTAGCGGTACCACTACGCAGTATTTT	TRBD2	.	TRBV24-1	TRBJ2-3
CASSLRGGWGAPNEQYF	TGTGCCAGCAGCTTGAGGGGGGGTTGGGGGGCGCCCAACGAGCAGTACTTC	.	few	TRBV7-2	TRBJ2-7
CASSPSRTATQYF	TGTGCCAGCAGCCCGTCCCGGACAGCTACGCAGTATTTT	.	.	TRBV7-9	TRBJ2-3
CASRLGGYEQYF	TGCGCCAGCAGATTGGGGGGCTACGAGCAGTACTTC	.	once	TRBV5-1	TRBJ2-7
CASSYGVETQYF	TGTGCCAGCAGTTACGGGGTTGAGACCCAGTACTTC	.	few	TRBV28	TRBJ2-5
CASKGGNYHYGYTF	TGTGCCAGCAAGGGTGGGAATTACCACTATGGCTACACCTTC	.	few	TRBV28	TRBJ1-2
CASSLAFNSPLHF	TGTGCCAGCAGTCTAGCGTTCAATTCACCCCTCCACTTT	.	few	TRBV6-5	TRBJ1-6
CASSLYLTDTQYF	TGTGCCAGCAGTTTATATTTGACAGATACGCAGTATTTT	.	.	TRBV28	TRBJ2-3